The rows below give T cell receptor beta chains drawn from one sample of a study of T cells in localized non-small cell lung cancer. TCRdb's table, derived via immunoSEQ multiplex PCR, lists solely in-frame clones and lacks some. In the table there are about 59,000 clones, about 90% of which are singletons. The sequences come from peripheral blood, collected before any cancer treatment. Receptors were obtained from a woman aged 35 to 69 with stage I lung adenocarcinoma. CDR3s include the opening cysteine and the closing phenylalanine or tryptophan. The order of the fields is V gene, J gene, D gene, CDR3 length, clone size, CDR3 protein, CDR3 DNA. D genes are given only for firm matches. Only some rows state a clone size, as once, few, many or a class for expanded clones.

>TRBV6-5|TRBJ1-1|.|13|.
CASSYLGHTEAFF
TGTGCCAGCAGTTATTTGGGACACACTGAAGCTTTCTTT
>TRBV7-2|TRBJ2-7|.|15|once
CASSLASTSSYEQYF
TGTGCCAGCAGCTTAGCTTCTACTAGCTCCTACGAGCAGTACTTC
>TRBV7-2|TRBJ1-3|.|14|.
CASSFQSSGNTIYF
TGTGCCAGCAGCTTTCAGAGCTCTGGAAACACCATATATTTT
>TRBV28|TRBJ1-1|.|13|.
CTSSFNKRTEAFF
TGTACCAGCAGTTTTAACAAGAGAACTGAAGCTTTCTTT
>TRBV7-9|TRBJ1-2|.|14|.
CASSLEDGLYGYTF
TGTGCCAGCAGCTTGGAGGACGGCCTCTATGGCTACACCTTC
>TRBV4-3|TRBJ1-1|.|14|few
CASSQDHRQTEAFF
TGCGCCAGCAGCCAAGATCATCGTCAAACTGAAGCTTTCTTT
>TRBV14|TRBJ2-2|.|13|once
CASSQVGIGELFF
TGTGCCAGCAGCCAAGTAGGGATCGGGGAGCTGTTTTTT
>TRBV19|TRBJ2-2|.|14|.
CASRLARNTGELFF
TGTGCCAGTAGGCTTGCCCGGAACACCGGGGAGCTGTTTTTT
>TRBV7-2|TRBJ2-1|.|15|.
CASSLAGASYNEQFF
TGTGCCAGCAGCTTAGCGGGGGCTAGCTACAATGAGCAGTTCTTC
>TRBV7-9|TRBJ2-3|.|11|.
CASSDTDTQYF
TGTGCCAGCAGCGATACAGATACGCAGTATTTT
>TRBV30|TRBJ2-1|.|16|.
CAWRIFGTPSGNEQFF
TGTGCCTGGAGGATTTTCGGGACACCGTCGGGCAATGAGCAGTTCTTC
>TRBV7-6|TRBJ2-7|.|15|.
CASSLARDGTYEQYF
TGTGCCAGCAGCTTAGCCCGGGACGGGACCTACGAGCAGTACTTC
>TRBV28|TRBJ2-1|.|15|.
CASSSPSKIDNEQFF
TGTGCCAGCAGTTCCCCTAGCAAAATCGACAATGAGCAGTTCTTC
>TRBV18|TRBJ2-2|.|17|.
CASSPRTDPTNTGELFF
TGTGCCAGCTCACCACGGACGGACCCCACGAACACCGGGGAGCTGTTTTTT
>TRBV19|TRBJ2-1|TRBD2|12|.
CASSPGLAEQFF
TGTGCCAGTAGTCCGGGACTAGCGGAGCAGTTCTTC
>TRBV7-8|TRBJ1-2|TRBD1|16|.
CASSPLIGWQGGGYTF
TGTGCCAGCAGCCCCCTCATTGGGTGGCAGGGGGGAGGCTACACCTTC
>TRBV7-9|TRBJ1-2|.|12|.
CASRTGLYGYTF
TGTGCCAGCAGGACCGGACTCTATGGCTACACCTTC
>TRBV19|TRBJ1-1|.|11|.
CASRGGLEAFF
TGTGCCAGTAGGGGCGGACTTGAAGCTTTCTTT
>TRBV5-4|TRBJ1-1|TRBD1|13|.
CASSYRGQVEAFF
TGTGCCAGCAGTTACAGGGGGCAGGTTGAAGCTTTCTTT
>TRBV5-1|TRBJ2-3|.|14|.
CASVVGPEGNTQYF
TGCGCCAGCGTTGTGGGGCCCGAGGGAAATACGCAGTATTTT
>TRBV18|TRBJ1-2|.|13|.
CASSPTTGDGYTF
TGTGCCAGCTCACCAACGACAGGAGACGGCTACACCTTC
>TRBV19|TRBJ1-6|.|14|.
CASRLQGYNSPLHF
TGTGCCAGTAGGTTACAGGGTTATAATTCACCCCTCCACTTT
>TRBV27|TRBJ2-4|TRBD2|20|.
CASSLRASGGWMQAKNIQYF
TGTGCCAGCAGTTTAAGGGCTAGCGGGGGTTGGATGCAGGCCAAAAACATTCAGTACTTC
>TRBV11-2|TRBJ2-7|.|13|.
CASSFLGGYEQYF
TGTGCCAGCAGCTTTCTAGGGGGCTACGAGCAGTACTTC
>TRBV19|TRBJ1-1|TRBD1|14|few
CASTPEGQVLEAFF
TGTGCCAGTACCCCAGAGGGACAGGTCCTTGAAGCTTTCTTT
>TRBV6-1|TRBJ1-5|.|12|.
CATEYSNQPQHF
TGTGCCACCGAATATAGCAATCAGCCCCAGCATTTT
>TRBV11-2|TRBJ1-1|.|15|.
CASSLGVRGDTEAFF
TGTGCCAGCAGCTTAGGAGTGAGGGGAGACACTGAAGCTTTCTTT